Listed below are T cell receptor beta chains from one sample, sequenced in a study of technical replicates of blood from several donors. TCRdb's table, derived via immunoSEQ multiplex PCR, lists solely in-frame clones and lacks some. The data contain 65,000 to 95,000 clones, roughly 98% of them singletons. Sequenced material: T cells isolated from PBMCs. Source of these receptors: a human donor in good health. CDR3s include the opening cysteine and the closing phenylalanine or tryptophan. The D gene is left open where the match is weak. Size tells how often a clone was seen (once, few, many) or the class of an expanded clone, and some rows leave it out.

V: TRBV14; size: NA; D: NA; J: TRBJ1-1; DNA: TGTGCCAGCAGCCAATCAGGAATCACTGAAGCTTTCTTT; CDR3: CASSQSGITEAFF
V: TRBV5-6; size: NA; D: NA; J: TRBJ2-4; DNA: TGTGCCAGCAGCTTGTTAGGGGTAGCCAAAAACATTCAGTACTTC; CDR3: CASSLLGVAKNIQYF
V: TRBV15; size: NA; D: NA; J: TRBJ1-5; DNA: TGTGCCACCAGCAGAGACGATCAGCCCCAGCATTTT; CDR3: CATSRDDQPQHF
V: TRBV15; size: NA; D: NA; J: TRBJ1-5; DNA: TGTGCCACCAGCAGAGATGGGCAACCCCAGCATTTT; CDR3: CATSRDGQPQHF
V: TRBV7-8; size: NA; D: TRBD1; J: TRBJ1-5; DNA: TGTGCCAGCAGCGGGACAGGTTTCGCCAATCAGCCCCAGCATTTT; CDR3: CASSGTGFANQPQHF
V: TRBV4-1; size: NA; D: TRBD1; J: TRBJ1-1; DNA: TGCGCCACAACCTCGGCCGGGACAGCCTTTAACACTGAAGCTTTCTTT; CDR3: CATTSAGTAFNTEAFF
V: TRBV6-6; size: NA; D: TRBD1; J: TRBJ2-5; DNA: TGTGCCAGCAGTTACTCTATCAGGGGGGAGACCCAGTACTTC; CDR3: CASSYSIRGETQYF
V: TRBV30; size: NA; D: NA; J: TRBJ1-2; DNA: TGTGCCTGGAGTGTGAGAAACTATGGCTACACCTTC; CDR3: CAWSVRNYGYTF
V: TRBV7-8; size: NA; D: NA; J: TRBJ2-7; DNA: TGTGCCAGCAGCTTCGTACAGGGCCCCTCCTACGAGCAGTACTTC; CDR3: CASSFVQGPSYEQYF
V: TRBV6-4; size: NA; D: TRBD2; J: TRBJ2-1; DNA: TGTGCCAGCAGTGAGGCAGCGGGAGAAATCAATGAGCAGTTCTTC; CDR3: CASSEAAGEINEQFF
V: TRBV11-2; size: NA; D: NA; J: TRBJ2-7; DNA: TGTGCCAGCAGCTTAGTTGGAGAGGCCTACGAGCAGTACTTC; CDR3: CASSLVGEAYEQYF
V: TRBV7-9; size: once; D: NA; J: TRBJ2-7; DNA: TGTGCCAGCAGCTTAAAACAGGCACAGCTTGGGGAGCAGTACTTC; CDR3: CASSLKQAQLGEQYF
V: TRBV5-1; size: NA; D: NA; J: TRBJ2-1; DNA: TGCGCCAGCAGCTTGAACACTGGGCACAATGAGCAGTTCTTC; CDR3: CASSLNTGHNEQFF
V: TRBV7-9; size: NA; D: NA; J: TRBJ1-1; DNA: TGTGCCAGCACCCGGACTGAAGAGGCCCGAGGCACTGAAGCTTTCTTT; CDR3: CASTRTEEARGTEAFF
V: TRBV19; size: NA; D: TRBD1; J: TRBJ1-2; DNA: TGTGCCTCCACGGGACAGGCGTACTATGGCTACACCTTC; CDR3: CASTGQAYYGYTF
V: TRBV25-1; size: NA; D: NA; J: TRBJ2-7; DNA: TGTGCCAGCAGCCCCCCCCCGGGGAAGGGATTCCCTTACGAGCAGTACTTC; CDR3: CASSPPPGKGFPYEQYF
V: TRBV2; size: once; D: NA; J: TRBJ1-4; DNA: TGTGCCAGCAGAGGCCTGACAGCAACTAATGAAAAACTGTTTTTT; CDR3: CASRGLTATNEKLFF
V: TRBV11-2; size: NA; D: NA; J: TRBJ1-5; DNA: TGTGCCAGCAGCTTAGACGCAGGAAGATATAGCAATCAGCCCCAGCATTTT; CDR3: CASSLDAGRYSNQPQHF
V: TRBV6-5; size: NA; D: NA; J: TRBJ1-4; DNA: TGTGCCAGCAGTTACTCGACACAGCCTAATGAAAAACTGTTTTTT; CDR3: CASSYSTQPNEKLFF
V: TRBV2; size: NA; D: TRBD2; J: TRBJ2-3; DNA: TGTGCCAGGGGACTAGCGGGAGAAACAGATACGCAGTATTTT; CDR3: CARGLAGETDTQYF
V: TRBV21-1; size: NA; D: NA; J: TRBJ2-1; DNA: TGTGCCAGCAGCCTCGAGGAGGACAGGGGGCTAAATGAGCAGTTCTTC; CDR3: CASSLEEDRGLNEQFF
V: TRBV11-3; size: NA; D: TRBD2; J: TRBJ2-1; DNA: TGTGCCAGCAGCTCCGGGACTAGCGGCTACAATGAGCAGTTCTTC; CDR3: CASSSGTSGYNEQFF
V: TRBV18; size: NA; D: TRBD2; J: TRBJ2-5; DNA: TGTGCCAGCTCTCCCGGACTAGCGAGTCCCTTCCAATACTTC; CDR3: CASSPGLASPFQYF
V: TRBV2; size: once; D: NA; J: TRBJ2-7; DNA: TGTGCCAGCAGTAGGGGCAACTCCTACGAGCAGTACTTC; CDR3: CASSRGNSYEQYF
V: TRBV6-1; size: once; D: TRBD1; J: TRBJ1-5; DNA: TGTGCCAGCACCTACGGGACAGGCAATCAGCCCCAGCATTTT; CDR3: CASTYGTGNQPQHF
V: TRBV7-9; size: NA; D: TRBD2; J: TRBJ2-3; DNA: TGTGCCAGCAGCTTAAACCGGCTAGCGGGACCCCTAGGGACAGATACGCAGTATTTT; CDR3: CASSLNRLAGPLGTDTQYF
V: TRBV19; size: NA; D: TRBD1; J: TRBJ2-7; DNA: TGTGCCACCCAGGGGGTATTCAGCGAGCAGTACTTC; CDR3: CATQGVFSEQYF
V: TRBV7-8; size: NA; D: TRBD1; J: TRBJ1-3; DNA: TGTGCCAGCAGCTTAGTAATCGGGGACAGTAAAAACACCATATATTTT; CDR3: CASSLVIGDSKNTIYF
V: TRBV28; size: NA; D: NA; J: TRBJ1-1; DNA: TGTGCCAGCAGTTTCTCGGGGTATGAAGCTTTCTTT; CDR3: CASSFSGYEAFF
V: TRBV21-1; size: NA; D: NA; J: TRBJ2-2; DNA: TGTGCCAGCAGCAAAGCAGGAAGCGGGAGGACCGGGGAGCTGTTTTTT; CDR3: CASSKAGSGRTGELFF
V: TRBV13; size: NA; D: TRBD2; J: TRBJ2-3; DNA: TGTGCCAGCAGCGGTCATAGCGGGGGGGCCGGGACAGATACGCAGTATTTT; CDR3: CASSGHSGGAGTDTQYF
V: TRBV6-5; size: NA; D: NA; J: TRBJ2-7; DNA: TGTGCCAGCAGTAGATCACGACAGGCCTACGAGCAGTACTTC; CDR3: CASSRSRQAYEQYF
V: TRBV19; size: few; D: TRBD2; J: TRBJ2-3; DNA: TGTGCCAGTAGTATCCTATCTAGCGGGGGTCCGACAGATACGCAGTATTTT; CDR3: CASSILSSGGPTDTQYF
V: TRBV4-1; size: once; D: TRBD2; J: TRBJ2-1; DNA: TGCGCCAGCAGCCAAGGACGACTAGCGGGGGGGTCCTACAATGAGCAGTTCTTC; CDR3: CASSQGRLAGGSYNEQFF
V: TRBV27; size: NA; D: NA; J: TRBJ2-7; DNA: TGTGCCAGCAGTCTGCAGGCGGGGTTCTACGAGCAGTACTTC; CDR3: CASSLQAGFYEQYF
V: TRBV6-1; size: NA; D: NA; J: TRBJ2-7; DNA: TGTGCCAGCAGTGTGGGGCCGGATGAGCAGTACTTC; CDR3: CASSVGPDEQYF
V: TRBV15; size: NA; D: NA; J: TRBJ2-1; DNA: TGTGCCACCAGCAGAGTCGGGGGATTGAGCTCCTACAATGAGCAGTTCTTC; CDR3: CATSRVGGLSSYNEQFF
V: TRBV5-1; size: NA; D: TRBD2; J: TRBJ2-7; DNA: TGCGCCAGCAGCTTGCTAGCGGGGGATCTCTCCTCTTACGAGCAGTACTTC; CDR3: CASSLLAGDLSSYEQYF
V: TRBV5-1; size: NA; D: NA; J: TRBJ1-1; DNA: TGCGCCAGCAGCTTGGGACAGGAGAACACTGAAGCTTTCTTT; CDR3: CASSLGQENTEAFF
V: TRBV7-2; size: NA; D: NA; J: TRBJ1-1; DNA: TGTGCCAGCAGCTTAGGGGGTCGGCGGGGAACTGAAGCTTTCTTT; CDR3: CASSLGGRRGTEAFF